This T cell receptor beta chain is drawn from a study of CD8 T cells in ankylosing spondylitis. Trimming took 2 bases from V and 9 from J; bases not matched to a gene: 7. Looked up from germline, CDR1 is SQVTM and CDR2 is ANQGSEA. The CDR3 length is 15 residues. Library preparation for TCR beta used quantitative 5'-RACE with molecular barcodes. Each CDR3 protein gets one entry after TCRdb re-called the 5' RACE reads with MiXCR. Found here are hundreds of thousands of distinct CDR3 sequences, over 9.5% of them singletons; the top ten hold less than 0.65%. This clonotype was counted many times. What it binds is unknown. Points from the study as a whole: Disease-linked clones bore a CD8+ phenotype and were relatively rare in peripheral blood. A TCR beta motif of eight highly homologous variants appeared characteristic of ankylosing spondylitis blood. Both synovial fluid and blood in reactive arthritis had previously been reported to carry some motif variants.

V usage is TRBV29-1 and J usage is TRBJ2-1, with 13 positions matching TRBD2. Sequenced input: blood, either unsorted or a sorted T cell fraction (not recorded which). This TCR came from a male donor with ankylosing spondylitis. The CDR3 sequence is CSVETGTSGVGEQFF. The CDR3, as DNA: TGCAGCGTTGAAACCGGGACTAGCGGGGTGGGTGAGCAGTTCTTC.